This TCR beta chain was captured by sequencing in a study of blood T cells in healthy people across ages. It was with a sample-barcoded 5' primer and a J-beta primer mix that a second PCR of roughly 6 to 12 cycles was run. Tagging of each cDNA molecule was performed by a template-switch adaptor with 12 random nucleotides. Via MiXCR, TCRdb re-called the 5' RACE reads, giving one row per CDR3 protein. Of approximately 940,000 distinct CDR3 sequences listed, about 48% are singletons. RNA extraction gave at least 5 micrograms of total RNA per sample. CDR1 and CDR2 (germline): SGHTA, FQGNSA. This CDR3 comprises 17 residues. Trimming cost V 0 bases and J 2 bases, with 13 bases left between them.

What was sequenced was blood. The chain employs TRBV7-2 and TRBJ1-4; D may be TRBD1 (5 bases). This sequence originates from a man younger than 40 in good health. CDR3 DNA sequence: TGTGCCAGCAGCTTAGCCGGGACTCCTTTTACTAATGAAAAACTGTTTTTT. It specifies CASSLAGTPFTNEKLFF.